This TCR beta chain was observed in a study of blood T cells in healthy people across ages. Notes on the study in general: Donor CMV infection status was unknown, possibly confounding age-related changes in expanded clonotypes.

Healthy Caucasian individuals from Russia aged roughly 6 to 90 served as donors. Each sample gave at least 6.5 million isolated PBMCs. There were at least 6 micrograms of total RNA extracted from every sample. Details on this clonotype: Antigen specificity is unknown.

This CDR3 is built from 14 residues. The ends were cut back, 5 bases at V and 2 bases at J, with 13 bases in the middle. The V gene's germline CDR1 is SEHNR and CDR2 FQNEAQ (reference sequence). With a J-beta primer mix and a sample-barcoded 5' primer, a second PCR ran 7 to 11 cycles. MiXCR, applied by TCRdb to the 5' RACE reads, yields one record per CDR3 protein. Of approximately 940,000 distinct CDR3 sequences in the sample, roughly 52% were seen once. The sample taken for sequencing was blood. The TCR sequence derives from a man aged 25-45 years in good health. The chain combines TRBV7-9 with TRBJ2-7, with a weak D call TRBD1 (6 bases). CDR3 sequence: CASSGRDTAYEQYF. CDR3 nucleotides: TGTGCCAGCAGCGGCCGGGACACAGCCTACGAGCAGTACTTC.